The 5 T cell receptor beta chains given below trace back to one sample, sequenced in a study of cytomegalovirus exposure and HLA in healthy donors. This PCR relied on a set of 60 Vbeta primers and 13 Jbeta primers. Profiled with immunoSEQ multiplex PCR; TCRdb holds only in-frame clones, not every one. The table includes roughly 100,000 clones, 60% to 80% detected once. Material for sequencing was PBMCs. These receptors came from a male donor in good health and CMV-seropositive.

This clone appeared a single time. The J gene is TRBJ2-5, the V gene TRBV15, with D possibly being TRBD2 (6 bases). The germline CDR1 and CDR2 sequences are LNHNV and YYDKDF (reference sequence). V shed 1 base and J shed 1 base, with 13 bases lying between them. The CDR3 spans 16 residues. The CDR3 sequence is CATSRVTGRGQETQYF. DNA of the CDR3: TGTGCCACCAGCAGAGTGACCGGGAGAGGCCAAGAGACCCAGTACTTC. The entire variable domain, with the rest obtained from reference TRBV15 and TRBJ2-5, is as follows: DAMVIQNPRYQVTQFGKPVTLSCSQTLNHNVMYWYQQKSSQAPKLLFHYYDKDFNNEADTPDNFQSRRPNTSFCFLDIRSPGLGDTAMYLCATSRVTGRGQETQYFGPGTRLLVL.

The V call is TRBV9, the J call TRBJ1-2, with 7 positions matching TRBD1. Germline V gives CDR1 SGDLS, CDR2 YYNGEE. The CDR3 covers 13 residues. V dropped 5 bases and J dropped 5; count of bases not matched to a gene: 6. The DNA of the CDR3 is TGTGCCAGCAGGGAAACAGGGGCATATGGCTACACCTTC. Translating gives CASRETGAYGYTF. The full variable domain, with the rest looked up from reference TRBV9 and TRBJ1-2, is DSGVTQTPKHLITATGQRVTLRCSPRSGDLSVYWYQQSLDQGLQFLIQYYNGEERAKGNILERFSAQQFPDLHSELNLSSLELGDSALYFCASRETGAYGYTFGSGTRLTVV.

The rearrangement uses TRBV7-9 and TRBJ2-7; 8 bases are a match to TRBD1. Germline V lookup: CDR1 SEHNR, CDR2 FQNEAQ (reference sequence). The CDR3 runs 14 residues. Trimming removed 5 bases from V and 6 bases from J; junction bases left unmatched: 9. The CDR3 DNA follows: TGTGCCAGCAGCGTGATGACAGGGGCTGGCGAGCAGTACTTC. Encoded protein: CASSVMTGAGEQYF.

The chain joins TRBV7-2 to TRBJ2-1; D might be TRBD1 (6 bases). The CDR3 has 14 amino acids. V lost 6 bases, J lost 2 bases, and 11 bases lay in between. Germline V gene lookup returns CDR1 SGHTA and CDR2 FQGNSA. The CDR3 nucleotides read TGTGCCAGCAGGTCGGGGACACCCTACAATGAGCAGTTCTTC. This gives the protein CASRSGTPYNEQFF.

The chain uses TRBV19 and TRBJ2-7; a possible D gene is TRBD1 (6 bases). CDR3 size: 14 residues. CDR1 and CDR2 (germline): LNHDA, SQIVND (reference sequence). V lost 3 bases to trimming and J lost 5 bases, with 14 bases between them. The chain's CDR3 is CASSMSEPGDEQYF. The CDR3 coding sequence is TGTGCCAGTAGTATGTCCGAGCCAGGGGACGAGCAGTACTTC.